This entry features one T cell receptor (beta chain) sequence. Its antigen is still unknown. MiXCR was run by TCRdb on the 5' RACE reads, yielding one entry per CDR3 protein. The sample records about 200,000 distinct CDR3 sequences, about 7% being singletons. Germline V gene lookup returns CDR1 LGHDT and CDR2 YNNKEL (reference sequence). The V gene end was trimmed by 1 base and the J gene end by 4 bases; junction bases not matched to a gene: 11. CDR3 length equals 18 residues. The data stem from a study of CD8 T cells in ankylosing spondylitis. Points from the study as a whole: Characteristic of ankylosing spondylitis blood, it appeared, was a TCR beta motif comprising eight highly homologous variants.

The sample taken for sequencing was blood, either unsorted or a sorted T cell fraction (not recorded which). This clonotype was sampled from a male donor with ankylosing spondylitis. This chain joins TRBV3-1 and TRBJ2-2, with 8 bases fitting TRBD1. The CDR3 sequence is CASSQVWSGTGSTGELFF. Written as DNA, the CDR3 is TGTGCCAGCAGCCAAGTCTGGAGTGGGACAGGCTCCACCGGGGAGCTGTTTTTT.